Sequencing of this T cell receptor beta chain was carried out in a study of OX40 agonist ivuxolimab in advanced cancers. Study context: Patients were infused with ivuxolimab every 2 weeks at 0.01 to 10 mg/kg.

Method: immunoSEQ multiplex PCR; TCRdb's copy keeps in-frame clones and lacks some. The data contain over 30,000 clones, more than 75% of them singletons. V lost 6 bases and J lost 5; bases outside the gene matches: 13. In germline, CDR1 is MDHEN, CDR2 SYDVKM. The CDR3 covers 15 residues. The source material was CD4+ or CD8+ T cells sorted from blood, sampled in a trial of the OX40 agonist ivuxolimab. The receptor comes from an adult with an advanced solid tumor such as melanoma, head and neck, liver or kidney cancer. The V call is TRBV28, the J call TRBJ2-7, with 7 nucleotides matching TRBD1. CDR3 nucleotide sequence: TGTGCCAGCAGGCCCACAAGGGGGCCTCTTCACGAGCAGTACTTC. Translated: CASRPTRGPLHEQYF.